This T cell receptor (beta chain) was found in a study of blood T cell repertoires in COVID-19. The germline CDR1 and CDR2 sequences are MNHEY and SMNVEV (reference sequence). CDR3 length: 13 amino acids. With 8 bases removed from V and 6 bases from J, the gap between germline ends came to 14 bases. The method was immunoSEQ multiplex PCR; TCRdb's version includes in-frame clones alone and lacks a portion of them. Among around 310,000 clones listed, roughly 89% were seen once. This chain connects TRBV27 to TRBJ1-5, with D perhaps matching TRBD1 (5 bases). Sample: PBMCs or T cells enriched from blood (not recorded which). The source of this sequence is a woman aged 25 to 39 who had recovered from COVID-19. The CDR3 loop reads CASGPLQGQPQHF. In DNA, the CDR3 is TGTGCCAGCGGACCATTGCAGGGTCAGCCCCAGCATTTT.